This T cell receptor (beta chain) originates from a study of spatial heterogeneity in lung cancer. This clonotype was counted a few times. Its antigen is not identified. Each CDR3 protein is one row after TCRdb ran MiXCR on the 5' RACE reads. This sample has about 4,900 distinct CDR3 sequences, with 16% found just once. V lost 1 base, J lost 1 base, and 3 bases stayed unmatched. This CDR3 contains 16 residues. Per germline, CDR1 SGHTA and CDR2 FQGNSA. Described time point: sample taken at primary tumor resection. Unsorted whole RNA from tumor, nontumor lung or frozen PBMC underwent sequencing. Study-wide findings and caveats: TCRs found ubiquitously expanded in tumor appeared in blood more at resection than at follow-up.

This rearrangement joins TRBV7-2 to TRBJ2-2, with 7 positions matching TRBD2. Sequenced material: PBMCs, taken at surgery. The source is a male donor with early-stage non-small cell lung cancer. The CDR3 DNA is TGTGCCAGCAGCTTAGGCAGCGGGATGAACACCGGGGAGCTGTTTTTT. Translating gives CASSLGSGMNTGELFF.